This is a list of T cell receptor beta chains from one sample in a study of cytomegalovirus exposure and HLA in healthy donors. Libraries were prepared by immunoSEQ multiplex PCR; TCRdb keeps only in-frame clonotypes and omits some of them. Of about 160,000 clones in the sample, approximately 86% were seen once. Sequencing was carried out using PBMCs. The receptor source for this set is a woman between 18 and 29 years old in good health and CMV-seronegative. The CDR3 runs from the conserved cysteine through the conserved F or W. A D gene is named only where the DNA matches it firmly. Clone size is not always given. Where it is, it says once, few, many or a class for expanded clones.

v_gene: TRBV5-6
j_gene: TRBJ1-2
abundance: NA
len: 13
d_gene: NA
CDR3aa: CASSLGLSYGYTF
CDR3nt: TGTGCCAGCAGCTTGGGACTGTCCTATGGCTACACCTTC

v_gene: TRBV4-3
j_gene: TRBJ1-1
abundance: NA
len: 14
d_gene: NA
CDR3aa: CASSQGRENTEAFF
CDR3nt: TGCGCCAGCAGCCAAGGCAGGGAGAACACTGAAGCTTTCTTT

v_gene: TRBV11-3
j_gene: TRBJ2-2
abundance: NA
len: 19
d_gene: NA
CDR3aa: CASSLGLGIFGSYTGELFF
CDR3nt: TGTGCCAGCAGCTTGGGACTTGGGATATTCGGGTCCTACACCGGGGAGCTGTTTTTT

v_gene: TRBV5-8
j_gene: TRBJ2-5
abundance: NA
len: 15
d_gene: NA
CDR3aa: CASSLAPGSQETQYF
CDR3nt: TGTGCCAGCAGCTTGGCCCCTGGGAGCCAAGAGACCCAGTACTTC

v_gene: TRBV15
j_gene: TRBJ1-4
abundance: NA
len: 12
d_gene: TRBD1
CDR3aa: CATQGGSEKLFF
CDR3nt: TGTGCCACACAGGGGGGAAGCGAAAAACTGTTTTTT

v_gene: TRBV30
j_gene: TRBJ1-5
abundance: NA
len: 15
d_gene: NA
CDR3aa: CAWSTTGLVNQPQHF
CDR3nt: TGTGCCTGGAGTACAACCGGACTGGTCAATCAGCCCCAGCATTTT

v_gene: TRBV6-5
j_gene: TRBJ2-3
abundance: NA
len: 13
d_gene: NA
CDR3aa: CASSYVDTDTQYF
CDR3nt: TGTGCCAGCAGTTACGTGGACACCGATACGCAGTATTTT

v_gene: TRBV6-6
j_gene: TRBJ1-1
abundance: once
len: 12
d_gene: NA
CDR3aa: CASSLGLTEAFF
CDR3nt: TGTGCCAGCAGTCTTGGCTTGACTGAAGCTTTCTTT

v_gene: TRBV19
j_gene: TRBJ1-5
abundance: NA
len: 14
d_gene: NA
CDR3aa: CASSLRQINQPQHF
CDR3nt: TGTGCCAGTAGTCTCCGACAGATAAATCAGCCCCAGCATTTT

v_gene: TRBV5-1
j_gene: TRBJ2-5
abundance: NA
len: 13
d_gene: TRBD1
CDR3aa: CASGLRQGETQYF
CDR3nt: TGCGCCAGCGGATTACGACAGGGTGAGACCCAGTACTTC